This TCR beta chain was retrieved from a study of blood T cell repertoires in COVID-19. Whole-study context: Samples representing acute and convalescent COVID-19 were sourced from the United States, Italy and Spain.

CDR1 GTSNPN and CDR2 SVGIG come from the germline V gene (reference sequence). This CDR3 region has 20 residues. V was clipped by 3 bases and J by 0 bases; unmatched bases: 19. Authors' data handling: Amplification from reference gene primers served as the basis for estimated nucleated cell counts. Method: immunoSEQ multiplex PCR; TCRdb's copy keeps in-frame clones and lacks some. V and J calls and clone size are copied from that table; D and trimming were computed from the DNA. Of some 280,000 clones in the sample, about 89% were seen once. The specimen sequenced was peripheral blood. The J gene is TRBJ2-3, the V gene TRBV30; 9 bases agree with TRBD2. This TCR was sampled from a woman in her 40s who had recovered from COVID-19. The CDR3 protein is CAWSTYLLGTSRKSTDTQYF. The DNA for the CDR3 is TGTGCCTGGAGCACCTATCTCCTCGGGACTAGCAGAAAGAGCACAGATACGCAGTATTTT.